What follows are 6 T cell receptor beta chains derived from one specimen sequenced in a study of blood T cell repertoires in COVID-19. Measured with immunoSEQ multiplex PCR; TCRdb has only the in-frame clones, and not every one. The sample lists around 320,000 clones, around 90% occurring once. The sample comprised peripheral blood. The receptors were sampled from a young man with active or convalescent COVID-19.

The chain couples TRBV18 to TRBJ1-4, with D perhaps TRBD1 (6 bases). Germline V gene sequence: CDR1 KGHSH, CDR2 LQKENI. The germline V and J ends were trimmed by 5 bases and 5 bases, with 9 bases remaining between them. The CDR3 has 13 residues. The CDR3 DNA reads as TGTGCCAGCTCATCTACAGGGAATGAAAAACTGTTTTTT. This sequence encodes CASSSTGNEKLFF.

The V gene is TRBV2, the J gene TRBJ1-1; the D is unclear. The CDR3 is made up of 13 amino acids. Trimming took off 6 bases at V and 5 bases at J, with 13 bases between the two ends. CDR1 and CDR2 (germline): SNHLY, FYNNEI. Here the CDR3 reads CASSREVRTEAFF. In nucleotides, the CDR3 is TGTGCCAGCAGCCGGGAGGTTAGGACTGAAGCTTTCTTT. The whole variable domain, remainder taken from reference TRBV2 and TRBJ1-1, is EPEVTQTPSHQVTQMGQEVILRCVPISNHLYFYWYRQILGQKVEFLVSFYNNEISEKSEIFDDQFSVERPDGSNFTLKIRSTKLEDSAMYFCASSREVRTEAFFGQGTRLTVV.

The rearrangement joins TRBV28 to TRBJ1-5; TRBD1 might be the D (6 bases). Germline loops: CDR1 MDHEN, CDR2 SYDVKM. Between the trimmed V and J ends, which lost 6 bases and 0 bases, there was a span of 12 bases. CDR3 length: 15 amino acids. The CDR3: CASRTGSYSNQPQHF. CDR3 in DNA: TGTGCCAGCAGGACAGGTTCCTATAGCAATCAGCCCCAGCATTTT.

This rearrangement joins TRBV7-9 to TRBJ2-7; D might be TRBD1 (6 bases). Trimming removed 1 base from V and 4 bases from J, with 14 bases in between. The CDR3 contains 15 residues. Germline-derived CDR1 and CDR2 are SEHNR and FQNEAQ (reference sequence). The CDR3 loop reads CASSLEPLQGYEQYF. The CDR3, as DNA: TGTGCCAGCAGCTTAGAGCCTTTACAGGGATACGAGCAGTACTTC.

The J gene is TRBJ2-7, the V gene TRBV5-1, with 9 positions matching TRBD2. The V gene end was trimmed by 4 bases and the J gene end by 4 bases; junction bases not matched to a gene: 12. The germline CDR1 and CDR2 sequences are SGHRS and YFSETQ. The CDR3 has 16 residues. The CDR3 DNA reads TGCGCCAGCAGCCCCTTAGCGGGAGCGGGCTTATACGAGCAGTACTTC. Residues: CASSPLAGAGLYEQYF.

This clone was recorded once. The chain links TRBV5-4 to TRBJ1-5; TRBD1 matches 7 bases. Germline CDR1 is SGHNT and CDR2 is YYREEE (reference sequence). After removal of 0 bases from V and 7 bases from J, the junction contained 1 base not matched to a gene. CDR3 length: 13 amino acids. The CDR3 is CASSLDRGQPQHF. CDR3 DNA: TGTGCCAGCAGCTTGGACAGGGGACAGCCCCAGCATTTT.